This T cell receptor beta chain stems from a study of CD8 T cells in ankylosing spondylitis. With molecular barcodes, quantitative 5'-RACE was used to make the TCR beta libraries. A single record per CDR3 protein comes from TCRdb applying MiXCR to the 5' RACE reads. The sample includes about 160,000 distinct CDR3 sequences, around 9.6% of them seen just once. In its sample, this clonotype was seen many times. Its antigen is not identified. Study outcomes and limitations: Disease-linked clones reportedly showed significant enrichment in matched ankylosing spondylitis synovial fluid.

Germline CDR1 and CDR2: LGHNA and YSLEER. The CDR3 length is 14 residues. Trimming pared 0 bases from V and 4 bases from J, leaving 10 bases between. The sequenced material came from blood, either unsorted or a sorted T cell fraction (not recorded which). The TCR was taken from a female donor with ankylosing spondylitis or in good health (not recorded which). The chain is built from TRBV4-3 and TRBJ2-7; D uncertain. The CDR3 is CASSQELVGYEQYF. The CDR3 DNA is TGCGCCAGCAGCCAAGAACTGGTGGGGTACGAGCAGTACTTC.